This T cell receptor (beta chain) was found in a study of vaccination and CD4 T cells after COVID-19. Treatment defined: approximately nine-day PBMC culture with coronavirus spike peptide pools or control peptides (ViraFEST assay). Scientists ran DNA taken from cultured CD4+ T cells through the Oncomine TCR Beta short-read assay for sequencing. Each CDR3 protein gets one entry after TCRdb re-called the PCR reads with MiXCR. The data hold roughly 22,000 distinct CDR3 sequences, with about 33% observed a single time. This clonotype was observed a few times. Its antigen is unknown. CDR1 is MNHNS, CDR2 SASEGT, per germline. Germline trimming cut 6 bases from V and 7 bases from J; bases unmatched to any gene: 14. The CDR3 is made up of 15 amino acids.

Sample: cultured CD4+ T cells from blood. The gene calls are TRBV6-1 and TRBJ2-7; 8 bases line up with TRBD2. This TCR was recovered from a human donor with COVID-19. The CDR3 loop is CASSPTFGGGGEQYF. The CDR3, as DNA: TGTGCCAGCAGCCCCACTTTCGGGGGCGGGGGGGAGCAGTACTTC.